Following are 32 T cell receptor beta chains from one sample sequenced in a study of T cell responses to AZD1222 COVID-19 vaccine. Sequencing was performed with immunoSEQ multiplex PCR; in TCRdb, only in-frame clones are kept and a portion is missing. The sample yields about 110,000 clones, less than 90% seen once. Source: peripheral blood, taken on day 0 of AZD1222 vaccination. The receptor source for this set is an adult in good health.

The chain carries TRBV29-1 and TRBJ1-5, with 7 nucleotides matching TRBD1. With V trimmed by 4 bases and J by 4 bases, 10 bases remained unmatched. Per the germline V gene, CDR1 is SQVTM and CDR2 is ANQGSEA. This CDR3 is 15 amino acids long. The CDR3 DNA reads as TGCAGCGTTGGTTGGGACAGCAGACCGAATCAGCCCCAGCATTTT. Its protein product is CSVGWDSRPNQPQHF.

The chain joins TRBV7-2 to TRBJ2-2; no clear D gene. CDR1 is SGHTA, CDR2 FQGNSA, per germline. The CDR3 length is 13 residues. Trimming left V 5 bases short and J 4 bases short, with 8 bases between. This chain's CDR3 is CASSPLRTGELFF. CDR3 coding DNA: TGTGCCAGCAGCCCACTTCGCACCGGGGAGCTGTTTTTT.

The chain couples TRBV29-1 to TRBJ2-3; D is unclear. Germline assignment: CDR1 SQVTM and CDR2 ANQGSEA. The CDR3 covers 12 residues. The CDR3 DNA reads TGCGGCTTAAGGGCGTACACAGATACGCAGTATTTT. Amino acids: CGLRAYTDTQYF.

The chain joins TRBV2 to TRBJ1-2; no definite D call. Germline V gene sequence: CDR1 SNHLY, CDR2 FYNNEI. V lost 7 bases and J 4 bases, leaving 16 bases between the germline ends. This CDR3 contains 14 residues. CDR3 residues: CASTLGKIGYGYTF. The CDR3 region has the DNA TGTGCCAGCACCCTGGGTAAAATAGGCTATGGCTACACCTTC.

The V gene is TRBV11-2, the J gene TRBJ1-1; D perhaps matches TRBD1 (6 bases). The CDR3 is 14 residues long. Per the germline V gene, CDR1 is SGHAT and CDR2 is FQNNGV. Deletions cut 5 bases from V and 4 bases from J, with 14 bases between. CDR3 residues: CASSPGLRGTEAFF. The CDR3 DNA reads TGTGCCAGCAGCCCGGGACTCAGGGGCACTGAAGCTTTCTTT. The variable domain in full, completed from reference TRBV11-2 and TRBJ1-1, reads EAGVAQSPRYKIIEKRQSVAFWCNPISGHATLYWYQQILGQGPKLLIQFQNNGVVDDSQLPKDRFSAERLKGVDSTLKIQPAKLEDSAVYLCASSPGLRGTEAFFGQGTRLTVV.

This chain uses TRBV9 with TRBJ2-5; 10 bases align to TRBD2. Unmatched junction bases numbered 9, after V lost 3 bases and J lost 1 base. Germline CDR1 reads SGDLS; CDR2 reads YYNGEE. The CDR3 covers 17 residues. CDR3 protein: CASSAPEGLATQETQYF. The CDR3 DNA reads as TGTGCCAGCAGCGCCCCGGAGGGACTAGCGACCCAAGAGACCCAGTACTTC.

The chain is built from TRBV2 and TRBJ1-1; TRBD1 might be the D (6 bases). Germline values: CDR1 SNHLY, CDR2 FYNNEI. The CDR3 length is 11 residues. V dropped 8 bases and J dropped 7 bases, with 11 bases sitting between them. This chain's CDR3 is CASGQGFEAFF. The CDR3 coding sequence is TGTGCCAGCGGGCAGGGGTTTGAAGCTTTCTTT.

The chain uses TRBV12-1 and TRBJ2-7. TRBV12-1 has pseudogene status. The CDR3 contains 13 residues. CDR3 nucleotide sequence: TGTGCCAGCAGCTTTGCGAGGGGATACGAGCAGTACTTC. Its translation: CASSFARGYEQYF.

The chain links TRBV6-5 to TRBJ2-7; D might be TRBD2 (6 bases). The CDR3 sequence is 15 residues long. Germline CDR1 reads MNHEY; CDR2 reads SVGAGI. V was trimmed by 4 bases and J by 2 bases, leaving 15 bases between them. CDR3 sequence (DNA): TGTGCCAGCAGTTTGCGGGACGGAGGACCCTACGAGCAGTACTTC. This translates into CASSLRDGGPYEQYF.

The chain joins TRBV6-5 to TRBJ2-7; 10 bases are shared with TRBD1. Germline V gene lookup returns CDR1 MNHEY and CDR2 SVGAGI. CDR3 length: 15 amino acids. Losses at the gene ends were 4 bases for V and 3 bases for J; bases not matched to a gene: 6. The CDR3 loop is CASSLRQGAFYEQYF. In DNA form, the CDR3 reads TGTGCCAGCAGTTTACGACAGGGGGCCTTCTACGAGCAGTACTTC.

This chain connects TRBV27 to TRBJ1-1, with D uncertain. The V and J ends lost 3 bases and 5 bases respectively, with 10 bases between them. CDR3 length equals 13 residues. CDR1 MNHEY and CDR2 SMNVEV come from the germline V gene (reference sequence). The CDR3, as DNA: TGTGCCAGCAGTTTGGATTGGGGTACTGAAGCTTTCTTT. Translating it yields CASSLDWGTEAFF.

This rearrangement joins TRBV4-1 to TRBJ2-7, with D hard to call. CDR3 length: 12 residues. The germline V and J ends were trimmed by 1 base and 6 bases, with 7 bases remaining between them. In germline, CDR1 is MGHRA, CDR2 YSYEKL. CDR3 sequence reads: CASSQVNSEQYF. The DNA for the CDR3 is TGCGCCAGCAGCCAAGTGAACTCCGAGCAGTACTTC.

This clone was picked up one time. The chain links TRBV12-3 or TRBV12-4 to TRBJ1-2; D remains ambiguous. The CDR3 runs to 12 residues. The V gene lost 6 bases and the J gene lost 8 bases, with 13 bases spanning the gap. Here the CDR3 reads CASRPGLGGYTF. The CDR3 coding sequence is TGTGCCAGCAGGCCCGGGCTCGGGGGCTACACCTTC.

Details on this clone: Additional DNA sequences in this sample encode the identical CDR3. V is TRBV10-2 and J is TRBJ2-1; weak D call: TRBD1 (6 bases). The CDR3 length is 12 residues. The germline V and J ends were trimmed by 2 bases and 8 bases, with 7 bases remaining between them. CDR1 is WSHSY, CDR2 SAAADI, per germline. CDR3 region: CASSEGGDEQFF. Here the CDR3 DNA reads TGCGCCAGCAGTGAGGGGGGCGATGAGCAGTTCTTC.

The CDR3 region is CASRGGTEGYEQYF. The DNA of the CDR3 is TGTGCCAGCAGAGGTGGTACAGAGGGCTACGAGCAGTACTTC. The chain uses TRBV25-1 and TRBJ2-7, with D perhaps TRBD2 (5 bases). This CDR3 spans 14 amino acids. Trimming shortened V by 6 bases and J by 3 bases, and 15 bases separated the two germline ends. Germline CDR1 is MGHDK and CDR2 is SYGVNS.

Here the CDR3 DNA reads TGTGCCAGCAGTTTTACTTCGAACACTGAAGCTTTCTTT. As protein: CASSFTSNTEAFF. V is TRBV12-3 or TRBV12-4 and J is TRBJ1-1; no clear D gene. The CDR3 runs to 13 residues. V shed 3 bases and J shed 1 base, with 6 bases lying between them.

This sequence joins TRBV6-5 and TRBJ1-5; TRBD1 matches 7 bases. The CDR3 is 15 amino acids. Germline V gene data show CDR1 as MNHEY and CDR2 as SVGAGI. V lost 2 bases, J lost 3 bases, and 4 bases stayed unmatched. The CDR3 DNA is TGTGCCAGCAGTTACGCTGACAGGGACAATCAGCCCCAGCATTTT. Its protein product is CASSYADRDNQPQHF.

The chain uses TRBV5-1 and TRBJ2-2, with D perhaps assigned TRBD1 or TRBD2 (5 bases each). The CDR3 has 15 amino acids. Looked up from germline, CDR1 is SGHRS and CDR2 is YFSETQ. Between the trimmed V and J ends, which lost 0 bases and 7 bases, there was a span of 13 bases. CDR3 protein: CASSLANGAIGELFF. CDR3 nucleotide sequence: TGCGCCAGCAGCTTGGCCAACGGGGCTATCGGGGAGCTGTTTTTT. The variable domain in full, with the rest retrieved from reference TRBV5-1 and TRBJ2-2, is KAGVTQTPRYLIKTRGQQVTLSCSPISGHRSVSWYQQTPGQGLQFLFEYFSETQRNKGNFPGRFSGRQFSNSRSEMNVSTLELGDSALYLCASSLANGAIGELFFGEGSRLTVL.

The chain carries TRBV10-2 and TRBJ1-1; 8 positions match TRBD1. CDR3 length equals 16 residues. Germline V gene sequence: CDR1 WSHSY, CDR2 SAAADI. J lost 1 base, V lost 3 bases, and 7 bases had no gene match. CDR3: CASSDPGGVENTEAFF. The DNA of the CDR3 is TGCGCCAGCAGTGATCCAGGGGGCGTCGAGAACACTGAAGCTTTCTTT.

The chain employs TRBV15 and TRBJ2-5; 9 positions match TRBD1. The CDR3 is 16 amino acids. Germline V lookup: CDR1 LNHNV, CDR2 YYDKDF (reference sequence). Trimming took 0 bases from V and 1 from J; bases not matched to a gene: 3. Here the CDR3 DNA reads TGTGCCACCAGCAGAGATCAGGACAGGGGCCAAGAGACCCAGTACTTC. Encoded protein: CATSRDQDRGQETQYF.

The chain couples TRBV19 to TRBJ1-1, with TRBD1 matching over 7 bases. The CDR3 has 16 residues. From germline, CDR1 is LNHDA and CDR2 SQIVND (reference sequence). J gave up 0 bases and V 5 bases, and 9 bases lay outside the gene matches. The chain's CDR3 is CASSLDRPRVNTEAFF. In DNA form, the CDR3 reads TGTGCCAGTAGTCTGGACAGGCCTCGGGTGAACACTGAAGCTTTCTTT. The complete variable domain, with remaining parts taken from reference TRBV19 and TRBJ1-1, reads DGGITQSPKYLFRKEGQNVTLSCEQNLNHDAMYWYRQDPGQGLRLIYYSQIVNDFQKGDIAEGYSVSREKKESFPLTVTSAQKNPTAFYLCASSLDRPRVNTEAFFGQGTRLTVV.

The chain couples TRBV6-1 to TRBJ2-5, with a tentative D call TRBD2 (6 bases). Germline CDR1 reads MNHNS; CDR2 reads SASEGT. The length of the CDR3 is 16 residues. V was clipped by 1 base and J by 0 bases, with 12 bases between them. In nucleotides, the CDR3 is TGTGCCAGCAGTGAAGGGCGGGGTCCTTACCAAGAGACCCAGTACTTC. Translation: CASSEGRGPYQETQYF.

The chain employs TRBV5-1 and TRBJ2-5, with 9 bases fitting TRBD1. The V segment lost 2 bases and the J segment 5 bases; nucleotides outside the gene matches: 7. Germline V lookup: CDR1 SGHRS, CDR2 YFSETQ. This CDR3 region has 15 residues. Here the CDR3 reads CASSLTGTGPETQYF. Here the CDR3 DNA reads TGCGCCAGCAGCTTAACCGGGACAGGGCCCGAGACCCAGTACTTC.

The chain has TRBV27 and TRBJ1-5; 7 nucleotides agree with TRBD1. The CDR3 covers 15 residues. Germline-derived CDR1 and CDR2 are MNHEY and SMNVEV (reference sequence). V shed 5 bases, J shed 6 bases, and the junction held 10 bases outside the gene matches. The chain's CDR3 is CASSKEGAGGQPQHF. The DNA of the CDR3 is TGTGCCAGCAGTAAAGAGGGGGCGGGGGGTCAGCCCCAGCATTTT.

The chain joins TRBV24-1 to TRBJ2-3; D perhaps matches TRBD1 (6 bases). In germline, CDR1 is KGHDR, CDR2 SFDVKD. Trimming pared 5 bases from V and 2 bases from J, leaving 13 bases between. This CDR3 has 15 residues. CDR3 in DNA: TGTGCCACCAGTGTCTGGACAGACAACACAGATACGCAGTATTTT. Translating gives CATSVWTDNTDTQYF.

The chain has TRBV5-1 and TRBJ2-1; 13 bases are a match to TRBD2. The CDR3 length is 16 residues. V lost 4 bases and J lost 7; bases outside the gene matches: 8. Germline values: CDR1 SGHRS, CDR2 YFSETQ. The CDR3 here is CASSRGTSGVNNEQFF. The DNA for the CDR3 is TGCGCCAGCAGCCGCGGGACTAGCGGGGTAAATAATGAGCAGTTCTTC.

The chain uses TRBV6-1 and TRBJ1-1, with unresolved D. From germline, CDR1 is MNHNS and CDR2 SASEGT. V lost 1 base and J lost 2, with 5 bases in between. The CDR3 sequence is 13 residues long. The CDR3 DNA is TGTGCCAGCAGTGAAGTGACCAACACTGAAGCTTTCTTT. This gives the protein CASSEVTNTEAFF.

This clone showed up just a few times. The chain links TRBV7-6 to TRBJ1-3, with D hard to call. The germline V and J ends were trimmed by 5 bases and 0 bases, with 11 bases remaining between them. CDR1 is SGHVS, CDR2 FNYEAQ, per germline. The CDR3 sequence is 15 residues long. The DNA of the CDR3 is TGTGCCAGCAGCGGAGACGGGAGCTCTGGAAACACCATATATTTT. The encoded protein is CASSGDGSSGNTIYF.

The genes are TRBV6-5 and TRBJ1-2; D gene ambiguous. The germline gives CDR1 MNHEY, CDR2 SVGAGI. V lost 8 bases to trimming and J lost 7 bases, with 17 bases between them. This CDR3 spans 13 amino acids. CDR3 coding DNA: TGTGCCAGCCTTAGGATGGGCTCGTCTGGCTACACCTTC. It translates to CASLRMGSSGYTF.

J is TRBJ1-6 and V is TRBV6-5; D gene ambiguous. Germline values: CDR1 MNHEY, CDR2 SVGAGI. CDR3 length equals 14 residues. Deletions cut 7 bases from V and 10 bases from J, with 17 bases between. This CDR3 reads CASTPIGRSSPLHF. CDR3 sequence (DNA): TGTGCCAGCACCCCGATAGGGAGAAGCTCACCCCTCCACTTT.

The chain has TRBV7-2 and TRBJ1-2; weak D call: TRBD1 (5 bases). The CDR3 is 14 residues long. Germline V gene sequence: CDR1 SGHTA, CDR2 FQGNSA. V dropped 5 bases and J dropped 7 bases, with 17 bases sitting between them. The CDR3 DNA reads TGTGCCAGCAGCCGGGGCATTCGAGCGACTGGCTACACCTTC. Its translation: CASSRGIRATGYTF.

This chain links TRBV5-1 with TRBJ1-2; 9 nucleotides agree with TRBD1. Germline V gene sequence: CDR1 SGHRS, CDR2 YFSETQ. The J segment lost 7 bases and the V segment lost 1 base, leaving 8 bases of the junction unmatched. This CDR3 is built from 15 residues. CDR3 DNA sequence: TGCGCCAGCAGCTTGAACGAGGGACAGGGTAGTGGCTACACCTTC. Translating it yields CASSLNEGQGSGYTF. Filled out from reference TRBV5-1 and TRBJ1-2, the complete variable domain reads KAGVTQTPRYLIKTRGQQVTLSCSPISGHRSVSWYQQTPGQGLQFLFEYFSETQRNKGNFPGRFSGRQFSNSRSEMNVSTLELGDSALYLCASSLNEGQGSGYTFGSGTRLTVV.